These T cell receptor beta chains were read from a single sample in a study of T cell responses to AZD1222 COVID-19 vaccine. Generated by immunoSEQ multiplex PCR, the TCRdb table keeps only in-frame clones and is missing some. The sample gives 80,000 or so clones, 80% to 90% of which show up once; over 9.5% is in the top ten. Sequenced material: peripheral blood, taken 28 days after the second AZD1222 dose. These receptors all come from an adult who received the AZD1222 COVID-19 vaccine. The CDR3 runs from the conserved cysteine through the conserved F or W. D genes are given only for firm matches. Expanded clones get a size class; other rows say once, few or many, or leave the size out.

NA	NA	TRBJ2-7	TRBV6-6	TGTGCCAGCAGTTACAAGGGCTACGAGCAGTACTTC	CASSYKGYEQYF
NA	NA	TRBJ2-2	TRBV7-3	TGTGCCAGCAGCTCAACCCACGTCGGGGGTATGAACACCGGGGAGCTGTTTTTT	CASSSTHVGGMNTGELFF
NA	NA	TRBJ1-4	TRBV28	TGTGCCAGCAGTCGATGGAGTGCAACTAATGAAAAACTGTTTTTT	CASSRWSATNEKLFF
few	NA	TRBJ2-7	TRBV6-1	TGTGCCAGCAGTAGGACTACCCCCTACGAGCAGTACTTC	CASSRTTPYEQYF
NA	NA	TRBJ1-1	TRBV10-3	TGTGCCATCAGGGAGGGAGATATGAACACTGAAGCTTTCTTT	CAIREGDMNTEAFF
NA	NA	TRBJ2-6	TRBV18	TGTGCCAGCTCACCAAGGATCCCCCAAGACTCTTTTCCTGGGGCCAACGTCCTGACTTTC	CASSPRIPQDSFPGANVLTF
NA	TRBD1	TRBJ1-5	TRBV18	TGTGCCAGCTCACGACTCAAAGGGGGCAATAGCAATCAGCCCCAGCATTTT	CASSRLKGGNSNQPQHF
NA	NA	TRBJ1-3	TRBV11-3	TGTGCCAGCAGCTCTGGAAACACCATATATTTT	CASSSGNTIYF
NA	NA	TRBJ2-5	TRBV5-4	TGTGCGAGCGCGTCACAGTCTTTACAAGAGACCCAGTACTTC	CASASQSLQETQYF
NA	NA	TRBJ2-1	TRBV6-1	TGTGCCAGCAGTGATTTCAGACACCGGGAGCAGTTCTTC	CASSDFRHREQFF
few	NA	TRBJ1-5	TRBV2	TGTGCCAGCAGCGCGATAGGTAGGGCAAATCAGCCCCAGCATTTT	CASSAIGRANQPQHF
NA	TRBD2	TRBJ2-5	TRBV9	TGTGCCAGCAGCGGGACTAGCGAGACCCAGTACTTC	CASSGTSETQYF
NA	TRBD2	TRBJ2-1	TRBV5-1	TGCGCCAGCACCCTAGCGGGGGGACATAACAATGAGCAGTTCTTC	CASTLAGGHNNEQFF
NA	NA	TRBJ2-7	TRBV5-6	TGTGCCAGCAGCTTGGAACAGGTTGGATCCTACGAGCAGTACTTC	CASSLEQVGSYEQYF
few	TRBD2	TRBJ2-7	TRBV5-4	TGTGCCAGCAGCTTGGCCGCGGGGGTCCCCTACGAGCAGTACTTC	CASSLAAGVPYEQYF
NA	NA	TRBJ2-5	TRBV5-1	TGCGCCAGCAGCTTACGCGGGGGCTTAGGAGAGACCCAGTACTTC	CASSLRGGLGETQYF
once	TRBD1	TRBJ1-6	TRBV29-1	TGCAGCGTGTCAACAGGGGATTCACCCCTCCACTTT	CSVSTGDSPLHF